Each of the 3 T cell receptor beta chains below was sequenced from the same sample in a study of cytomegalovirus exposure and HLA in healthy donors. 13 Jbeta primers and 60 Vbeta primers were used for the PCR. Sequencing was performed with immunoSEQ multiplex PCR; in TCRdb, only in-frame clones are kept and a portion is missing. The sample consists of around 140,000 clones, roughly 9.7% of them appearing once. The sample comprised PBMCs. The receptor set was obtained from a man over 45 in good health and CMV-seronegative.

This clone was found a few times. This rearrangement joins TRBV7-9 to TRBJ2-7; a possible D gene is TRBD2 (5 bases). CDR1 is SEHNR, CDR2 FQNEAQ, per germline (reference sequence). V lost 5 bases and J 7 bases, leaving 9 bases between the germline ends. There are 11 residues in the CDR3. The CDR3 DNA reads TGTGCCAGCAGCCCCGGGAAGGAGCAGTACTTC. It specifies CASSPGKEQYF.

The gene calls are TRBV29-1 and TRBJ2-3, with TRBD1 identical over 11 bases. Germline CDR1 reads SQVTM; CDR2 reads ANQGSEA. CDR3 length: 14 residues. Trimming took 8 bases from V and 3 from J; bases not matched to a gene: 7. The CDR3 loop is CSSSGQGDTDTQYF. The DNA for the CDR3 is TGCAGCTCCTCGGGACAGGGGGATACAGATACGCAGTATTTT.

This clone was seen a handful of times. The CDR3 is CASSIGQGSVTDTQYF. CDR3 sequence (DNA): TGCGCCAGCAGCATAGGACAGGGTAGCGTAACAGATACGCAGTATTTT. The chain has TRBV5-1 and TRBJ2-3, with TRBD1 identical over 8 bases. Germline-derived CDR1 and CDR2 are SGHRS and YFSETQ. The ends lost 4 bases at V and 3 bases at J; junction bases unmatched: 10. There are 16 residues in the CDR3.